This TCR beta chain emerged from a study of identical twins. General study results and limits: Cross-sectional statistical analysis was relied on for the conclusions, without the same donors being followed. With abundant cord blood beta clonotypes, insertions were fewer; memory repertoires showed no such pattern.

Among all donors, each was a healthy Caucasian. About this clonotype itself: Its antigen is still unknown.

In TCRdb, the 5' RACE reads were re-called with MiXCR into one record per CDR3 protein. This table has about 240,000 distinct CDR3 sequences, roughly 13% appearing once. This CDR3 contains 14 residues. The V end lost 0 bases, the J end lost 6 bases, and 10 bases lay between the germline ends. Per the germline V gene, CDR1 is LGHNA and CDR2 is YSLEER. The sample also formed part of further work on yellow fever vaccine responses in identical twins.

The TCR comes from a woman aged 18-29 years in good health. This chain links TRBV4-3 with TRBJ2-3, with D possibly being TRBD2 (6 bases). Sequenced: memory (CD45RO+) T cells sorted from blood. As DNA, the CDR3 is TGCGCCAGCAGCCAAGATCCTCGGGGGGATACGCAGTATTTT. This translates into CASSQDPRGDTQYF.